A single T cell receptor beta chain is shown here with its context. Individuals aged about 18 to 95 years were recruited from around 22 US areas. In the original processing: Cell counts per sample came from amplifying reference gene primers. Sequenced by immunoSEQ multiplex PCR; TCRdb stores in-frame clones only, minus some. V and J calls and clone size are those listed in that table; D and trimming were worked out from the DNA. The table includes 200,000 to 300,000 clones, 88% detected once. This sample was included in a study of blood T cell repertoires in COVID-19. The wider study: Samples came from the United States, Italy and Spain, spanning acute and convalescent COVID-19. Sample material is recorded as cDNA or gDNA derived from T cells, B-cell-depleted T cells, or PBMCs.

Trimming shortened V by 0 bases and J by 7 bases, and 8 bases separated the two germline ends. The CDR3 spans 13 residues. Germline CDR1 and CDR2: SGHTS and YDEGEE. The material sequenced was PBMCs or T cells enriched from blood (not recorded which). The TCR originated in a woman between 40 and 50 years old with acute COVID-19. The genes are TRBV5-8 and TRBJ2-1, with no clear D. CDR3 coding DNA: TGTGCCAGCAGCTTGGAGCAGGTTAATGAGCAGTTCTTC. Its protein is CASSLEQVNEQFF.